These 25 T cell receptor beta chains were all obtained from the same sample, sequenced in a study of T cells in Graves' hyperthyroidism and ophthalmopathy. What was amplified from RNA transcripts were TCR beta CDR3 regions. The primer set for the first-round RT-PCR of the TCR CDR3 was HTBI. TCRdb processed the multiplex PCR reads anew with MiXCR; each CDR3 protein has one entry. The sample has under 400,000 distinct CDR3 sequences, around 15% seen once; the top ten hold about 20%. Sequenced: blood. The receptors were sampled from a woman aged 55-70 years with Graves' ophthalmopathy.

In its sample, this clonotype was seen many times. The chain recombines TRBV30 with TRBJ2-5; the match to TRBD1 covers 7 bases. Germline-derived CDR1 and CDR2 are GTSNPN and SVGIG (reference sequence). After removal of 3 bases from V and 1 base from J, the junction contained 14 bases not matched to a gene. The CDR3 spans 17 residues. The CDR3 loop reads CAWSATGRSYAQETQYF. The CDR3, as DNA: TGTGCCTGGAGCGCGACAGGGCGCTCGTACGCCCAAGAGACCCAGTACTTC.

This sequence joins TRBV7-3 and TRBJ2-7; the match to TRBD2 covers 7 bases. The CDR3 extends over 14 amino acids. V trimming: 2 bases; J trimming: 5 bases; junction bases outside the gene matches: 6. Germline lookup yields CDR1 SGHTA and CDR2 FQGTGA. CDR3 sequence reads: CASSLGPGRDEQYF. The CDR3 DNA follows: TGTGCCAGCAGCTTAGGTCCGGGGAGGGACGAGCAGTACTTC. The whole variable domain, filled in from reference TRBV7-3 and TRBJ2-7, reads GAGVSQTPSNKVTEKGKYVELRCDPISGHTALYWYRQSLGQGPEFLIYFQGTGAADDSGLPNDRFFAVRPEGSVSTLKIQRTERGDSAVYLCASSLGPGRDEQYFGPGTRLTVT.

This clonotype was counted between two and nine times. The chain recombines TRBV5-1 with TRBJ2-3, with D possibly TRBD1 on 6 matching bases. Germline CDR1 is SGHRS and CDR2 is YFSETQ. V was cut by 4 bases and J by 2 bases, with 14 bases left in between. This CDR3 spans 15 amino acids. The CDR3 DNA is TGCGCCAGCAGCCTACAGGGATCCCTCACAGATACGCAGTATTTT. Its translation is CASSLQGSLTDTQYF.

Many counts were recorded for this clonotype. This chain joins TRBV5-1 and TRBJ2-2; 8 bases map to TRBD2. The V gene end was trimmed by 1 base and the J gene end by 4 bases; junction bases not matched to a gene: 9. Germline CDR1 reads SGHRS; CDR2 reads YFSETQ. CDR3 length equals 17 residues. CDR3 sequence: CASSLLGSGTGTGELFF. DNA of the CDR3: TGCGCCAGCAGCTTGCTTGGTAGCGGGACGGGCACCGGGGAGCTGTTTTTT.

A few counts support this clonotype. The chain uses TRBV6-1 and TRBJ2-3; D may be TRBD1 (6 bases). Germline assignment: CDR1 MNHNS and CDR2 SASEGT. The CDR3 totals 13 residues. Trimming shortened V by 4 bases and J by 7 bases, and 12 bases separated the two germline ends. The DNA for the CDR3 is TGTGCCAGCAGTGCCATACAGGGAAATACGCAGTATTTT. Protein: CASSAIQGNTQYF.

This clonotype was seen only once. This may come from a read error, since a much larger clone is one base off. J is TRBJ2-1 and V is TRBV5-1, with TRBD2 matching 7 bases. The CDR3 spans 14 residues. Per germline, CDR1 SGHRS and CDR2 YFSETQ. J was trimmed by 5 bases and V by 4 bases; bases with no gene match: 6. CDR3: CASSGGGTNNEQFF. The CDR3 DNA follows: TGCGCCAGCAGCGGGGGGGGGACGAACAATGAGCAGTTCTTC.

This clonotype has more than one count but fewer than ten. This CDR3 reads CASSPGQYYEQYF. CDR3 in DNA: TGTGCCAGCAGCCCCGGACAGTACTACGAGCAGTACTTC. V usage is TRBV7-9 and J usage is TRBJ2-7; perhaps TRBD1 as D (6 bases). Germline V lookup: CDR1 SEHNR, CDR2 FQNEAQ (reference sequence). The CDR3 covers 13 residues. Trimming took off 5 bases at V and 3 bases at J, with 11 bases between the two ends. The full variable domain, its missing parts supplied by reference TRBV7-9 and TRBJ2-7, is DTGVSQNPRHKITKRGQNVTFRCDPISEHNRLYWYRQTLGQGPEFLTYFQNEAQLEKSRLLSDRFSAERPKGSFSTLEIQRTEQGDSAMYLCASSPGQYYEQYFGPGTRLTVT.

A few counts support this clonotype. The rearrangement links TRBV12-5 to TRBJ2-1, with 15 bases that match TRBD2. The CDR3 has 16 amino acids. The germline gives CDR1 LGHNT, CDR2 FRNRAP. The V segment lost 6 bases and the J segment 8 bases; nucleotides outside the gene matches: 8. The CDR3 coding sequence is TGTGCTAGTGGCCTGGGACTAGCGGGAGGTTCAGATGAGCAGTTCTTC. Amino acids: CASGLGLAGGSDEQFF.

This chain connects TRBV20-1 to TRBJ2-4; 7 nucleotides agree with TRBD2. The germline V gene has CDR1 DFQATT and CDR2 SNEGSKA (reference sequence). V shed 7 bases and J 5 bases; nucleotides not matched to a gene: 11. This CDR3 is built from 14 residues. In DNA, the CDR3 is TGCAGTGGCCCACCCTCGACTAGCCAAAACATTCAGTACTTC. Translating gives CSGPPSTSQNIQYF.

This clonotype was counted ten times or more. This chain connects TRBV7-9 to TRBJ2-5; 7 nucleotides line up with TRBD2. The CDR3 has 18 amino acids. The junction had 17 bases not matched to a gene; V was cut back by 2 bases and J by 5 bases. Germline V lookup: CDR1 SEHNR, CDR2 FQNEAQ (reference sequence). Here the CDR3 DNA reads TGTGCCAGCAGCTTATTAGTTCTCGGGGGAGGGCCGCGGGAGACCCAGTACTTC. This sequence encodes CASSLLVLGGGPRETQYF.

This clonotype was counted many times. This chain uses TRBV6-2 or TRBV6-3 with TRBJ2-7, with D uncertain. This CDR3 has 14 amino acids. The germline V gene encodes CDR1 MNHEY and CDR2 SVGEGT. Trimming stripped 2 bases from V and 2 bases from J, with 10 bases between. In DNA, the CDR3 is TGTGCCAGCAGTTACGGGCTATCTGCCTACGAGCAGTACTTC. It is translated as CASSYGLSAYEQYF.

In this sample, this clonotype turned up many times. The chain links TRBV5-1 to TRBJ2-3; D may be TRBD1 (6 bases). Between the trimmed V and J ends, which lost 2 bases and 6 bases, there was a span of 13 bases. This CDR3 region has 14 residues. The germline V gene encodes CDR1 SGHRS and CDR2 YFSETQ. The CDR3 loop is CASSLGSQGDTQYF. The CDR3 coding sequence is TGCGCCAGCAGCTTAGGGTCCCAGGGGGATACGCAGTATTTT.

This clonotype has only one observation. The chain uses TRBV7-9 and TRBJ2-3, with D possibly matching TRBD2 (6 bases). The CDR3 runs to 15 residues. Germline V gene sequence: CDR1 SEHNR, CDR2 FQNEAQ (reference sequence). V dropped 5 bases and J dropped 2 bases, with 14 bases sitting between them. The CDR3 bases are TGTGCCAGCAGCCTATTAGCGGCCCCCACAGATACGCAGTATTTT. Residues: CASSLLAAPTDTQYF.

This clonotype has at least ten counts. CDR3 amino acids: CASSRGRDSGNTIYF. Written as DNA, the CDR3 is TGCGCCAGCAGCCGGGGACGAGACTCTGGAAACACCATATATTTT. This chain links TRBV5-1 with TRBJ1-3, with D perhaps matching TRBD1 (5 bases). The CDR3 has 15 amino acids. Germline V gene sequence: CDR1 SGHRS, CDR2 YFSETQ. Trimming took 4 bases from V and 0 from J, leaving 11 bases between them.

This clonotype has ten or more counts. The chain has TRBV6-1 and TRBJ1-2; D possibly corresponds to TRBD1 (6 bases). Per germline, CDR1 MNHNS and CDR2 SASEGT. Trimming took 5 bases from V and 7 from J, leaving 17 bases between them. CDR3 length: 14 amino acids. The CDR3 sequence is CASSWRGGEAGYTF. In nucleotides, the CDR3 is TGTGCCAGCAGTTGGAGGGGGGGGGAGGCTGGCTACACCTTC.

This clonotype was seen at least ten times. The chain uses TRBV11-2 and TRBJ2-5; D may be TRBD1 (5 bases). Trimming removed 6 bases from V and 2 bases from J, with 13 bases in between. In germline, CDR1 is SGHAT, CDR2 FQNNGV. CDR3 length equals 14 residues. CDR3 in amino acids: CASRQDSMQETQYF. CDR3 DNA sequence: TGTGCCAGCAGACAAGACAGCATGCAAGAGACCCAGTACTTC.

The CDR3 sequence is CASRVGDDGYTF. The CDR3 region has the DNA TGTGCCAGCAGAGTGGGGGATGATGGCTACACCTTC. This sequence joins TRBV6-1 and TRBJ1-2; weak D call: TRBD1 (5 bases). The CDR3 runs 12 residues. CDR1 and CDR2 (germline): MNHNS, SASEGT. With 6 bases removed from V and 6 bases from J, the gap between germline ends came to 11 bases.

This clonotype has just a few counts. Here the CDR3 DNA reads TGTGCCAGCAGTTACCTTGGACTAGGGGATAATGAGCAGTTCTTC. Encoded protein: CASSYLGLGDNEQFF. This rearrangement joins TRBV6-5 to TRBJ2-1; 7 nucleotides match TRBD2. Germline CDR1 reads MNHEY; CDR2 reads SVGAGI. Trimming cost V 2 bases and J 7 bases; bases outside gene matches: 8. The CDR3 spans 15 residues.

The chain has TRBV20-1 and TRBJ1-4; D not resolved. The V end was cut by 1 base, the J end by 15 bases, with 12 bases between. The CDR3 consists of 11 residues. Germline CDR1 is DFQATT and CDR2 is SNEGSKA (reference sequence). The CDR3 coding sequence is TGCAGTGCTAGAGTACTAGAGTTGGTGTTTTTT. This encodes CSARVLELVFF.

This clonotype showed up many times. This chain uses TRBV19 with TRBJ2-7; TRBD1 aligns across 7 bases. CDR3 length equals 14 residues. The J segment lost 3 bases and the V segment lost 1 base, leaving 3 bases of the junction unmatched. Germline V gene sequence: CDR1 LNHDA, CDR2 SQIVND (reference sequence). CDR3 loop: CASSIGQGHYEQYF. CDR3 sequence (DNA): TGTGCCAGTAGTATAGGACAGGGACACTACGAGCAGTACTTC.

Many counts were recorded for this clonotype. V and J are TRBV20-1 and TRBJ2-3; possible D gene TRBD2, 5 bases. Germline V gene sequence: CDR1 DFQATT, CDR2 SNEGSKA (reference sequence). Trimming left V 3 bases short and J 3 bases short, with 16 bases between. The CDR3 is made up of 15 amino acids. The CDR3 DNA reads TGCAGTGCTAGCGCGCGGGTGAGCATGACAGATACGCAGTATTTT. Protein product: CSASARVSMTDTQYF.

The CDR3 bases are TGCAGTGCTGAGGGACAGGGTTGGACTGAAGCTTTCTTT. This sequence encodes CSAEGQGWTEAFF. The V gene is TRBV20-1, the J gene TRBJ1-1, with 9 bases that match TRBD1. There are 13 residues in the CDR3. V lost 5 bases and J lost 5; bases outside the gene matches: 6. Germline V gives CDR1 DFQATT, CDR2 SNEGSKA (reference sequence).

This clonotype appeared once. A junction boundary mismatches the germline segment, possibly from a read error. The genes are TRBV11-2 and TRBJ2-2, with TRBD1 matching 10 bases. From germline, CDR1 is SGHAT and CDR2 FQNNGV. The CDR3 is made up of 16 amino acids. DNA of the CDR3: TGTGCCAGCAGGAACAGACAGGGGGCGAACACCGGGAAGCTGTTTTTT. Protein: CASRNRQGANTGKLFF.

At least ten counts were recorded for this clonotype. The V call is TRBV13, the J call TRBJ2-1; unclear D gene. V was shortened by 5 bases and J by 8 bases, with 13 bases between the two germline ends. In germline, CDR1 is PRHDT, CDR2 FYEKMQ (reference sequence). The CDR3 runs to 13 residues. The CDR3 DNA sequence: TGTGCCAGCAGCGTGCCTAGTGTCGATGAGCAGTTCTTC. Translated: CASSVPSVDEQFF. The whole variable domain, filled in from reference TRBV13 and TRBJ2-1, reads AAGVIQSPRHLIKEKRETATLKCYPIPRHDTVYWYQQGPGQDPQFLISFYEKMQSDKGSIPDRFSAQQFSDYHSELNMSSLELGDSALYFCASSVPSVDEQFFGPGTRLTVL.

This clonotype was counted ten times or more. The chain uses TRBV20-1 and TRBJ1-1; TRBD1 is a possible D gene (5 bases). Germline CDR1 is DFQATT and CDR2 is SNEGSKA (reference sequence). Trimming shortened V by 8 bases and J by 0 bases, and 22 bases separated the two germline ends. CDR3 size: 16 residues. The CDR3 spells CSPQRHFGGLNTEAFF. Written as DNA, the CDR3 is TGCAGTCCGCAAAGGCACTTCGGGGGACTGAACACTGAAGCTTTCTTT.